The next 9 T cell receptor beta chains were all read from a single sample in a study of cytomegalovirus exposure and HLA in healthy donors. Amplification used 60 Vbeta primers and 13 Jbeta primers. Profiling relied on immunoSEQ multiplex PCR, and the TCRdb table lists in-frame clones only, not all of them. The sample shows 150,000 or so clones, roughly 82% of them seen only once. The sample was PBMCs. These receptors were obtained from a woman between 45 and 60 years old in good health and CMV-seropositive.

The V and J genes are TRBV2 and TRBJ1-1; possible D gene TRBD1, 5 bases. V was pared by 10 bases and J by 3 bases, with 15 bases between. The CDR3 loop spans 13 amino acids. Per germline, CDR1 SNHLY and CDR2 FYNNEI. In DNA form, the CDR3 reads TGTGCCATGCGGGGGGTTCGGGACACTGAAGCTTTCTTT. Translated: CAMRGVRDTEAFF. The variable domain in full, with the rest retrieved from reference TRBV2 and TRBJ1-1, is EPEVTQTPSHQVTQMGQEVILRCVPISNHLYFYWYRQILGQKVEFLVSFYNNEISEKSEIFDDQFSVERPDGSNFTLKIRSTKLEDSAMYFCAMRGVRDTEAFFGQGTRLTVV.

CDR3 residues: CASSFSGGAETQYF. The CDR3 DNA follows: TGTGCCAGCAGCTTTAGCGGGGGGGCAGAGACCCAGTACTTC. The chain links TRBV5-6 to TRBJ2-5; 11 bases line up with TRBD2. Germline assignment: CDR1 SGHDT and CDR2 YYEEEE. V dropped 2 bases and J dropped 4; count of bases not matched to a gene: 1. This CDR3 is 14 amino acids long.

J is TRBJ2-3 and V is TRBV4-3, with TRBD1 matching 8 bases. V was pared by 4 bases and J by 4 bases, with 7 bases of the junction left unmatched. The CDR3 spans 15 residues. Germline V gene lookup returns CDR1 LGHNA and CDR2 YSLEER. The CDR3, as DNA: TGCGCCAGCAGCCGCCGGACAGGGACCGCAGATACGCAGTATTTT. Translated, it gives CASSRRTGTADTQYF.

The chain links TRBV27 to TRBJ1-5; 10 nucleotides agree with TRBD1. The germline V gene encodes CDR1 MNHEY and CDR2 SMNVEV (reference sequence). The CDR3 has 16 residues. The junction had 14 bases not matched to a gene; V was cut back by 8 bases and J by 7 bases. CDR3 in DNA: TGTGCCAGCGGATCCGGGACAGGGGTGGCAAGGCAGCCCCAGCATTTT. It specifies CASGSGTGVARQPQHF.

This chain uses TRBV5-5 with TRBJ1-2, with 9 bases fitting TRBD1. V lost 3 bases, J lost 0 bases, and 15 bases stayed unmatched. The CDR3 totals 19 residues. Looked up from germline, CDR1 is SGHKS and CDR2 is YYEKEE (reference sequence). The CDR3 protein is CASSSLDRGSISTNYGYTF. CDR3 bases: TGTGCCAGCAGCTCCCTCGACAGGGGGTCGATATCGACTAACTATGGCTACACCTTC.

V gene TRBV30 combines with J gene TRBJ1-5; TRBD1 might be the D (6 bases). V lost 3 bases to trimming and J lost 6 bases, with 15 bases between them. Germline V gene data show CDR1 as GTSNPN and CDR2 as SVGIG (reference sequence). CDR3 size: 14 residues. The CDR3 region is CAWSPIRGVQPQHF. The CDR3 DNA reads as TGTGCCTGGAGCCCGATCAGGGGCGTTCAGCCCCAGCATTTT.

As for this clone: One end of the junction varies from germline; a read error may be responsible. This sample also contains other DNA sequences that code for the same CDR3. This chain joins TRBV29-1 and TRBJ2-3; tentatively, D is TRBD1 (5 bases). The CDR3 extends over 13 amino acids. Per the germline V gene, CDR1 is SQVTM and CDR2 is ANQGSEA. The CDR3 region is CSVDEDNPATQYF. CDR3 coding DNA: TGCAGCGTTGATGAGGACAACCCGGCGACGCAGTACTTT.

In this sample, this clone turned up a few times. The chain combines TRBV27 with TRBJ1-5; 8 nucleotides match TRBD1. V lost 6 bases, J lost 3 bases, and 10 bases stayed unmatched. CDR3 size: 16 residues. Germline V gene lookup returns CDR1 MNHEY and CDR2 SMNVEV (reference sequence). CDR3 in amino acids: CASRSGGPPHNQPQHF. The DNA of the CDR3 is TGTGCCAGCAGGTCAGGGGGCCCCCCCCACAATCAGCCCCAGCATTTT.

The rearrangement links TRBV7-9 to TRBJ1-1; D is ambiguous. CDR1 and CDR2 from the germline V gene are SEHNR and FQNEAQ (reference sequence). There are 11 residues in the CDR3. Trimming removed 7 bases at V and 7 bases at J, with 10 bases between. The CDR3 protein is CASIDLGEAFF. DNA for the CDR3: TGTGCCAGCATCGACTTAGGTGAAGCTTTCTTT.